The 5 T cell receptor beta chains reported below all come from one sample, sequenced in a study of tumor and adjacent non-tumor tissue in lung cancer. Three rounds of nested PCR, following a modified ARM-PCR protocol, produced the TCRbeta library. TCRdb itself ran the multiplex PCR reads through MiXCR, one entry per CDR3 protein. The sample holds some 99,000 distinct CDR3 sequences, about 63% seen once. No cell sorting was done before RNA was extracted from the tissue. This non-tumor lung sample came from over 3 cm beyond the tumor edge. The sample was distant non-tumor lung tissue. Source of these receptors: a man aged 60-69 years with non-small cell lung cancer.

About this clonotype itself: As the CDR3 is not closed by the conserved phenylalanine or tryptophan, this likely results from a read error. The gene calls are TRBV11-2 and TRBJ2-1; 7 bases are shared with TRBD2. Germline V gives CDR1 SGHAT, CDR2 FQNNGV. The V segment lost 7 bases and the J segment 3 bases; nucleotides outside the gene matches: 6. The CDR3 is 14 residues long. Here the CDR3 DNA reads TGTGCCAGCATTTCAGCGGGAAGCTACAATGAGCAGTTCTTA. It codes for CASISAGSYNEQFL.

Comments on this clonotype: A much more abundant neighbour one base away suggests this may be a read error. This CDR3 fails to terminate in the conserved phenylalanine or tryptophan, so it likely reflects a read error. The CDR3 DNA is TGCGCCAGCAGCCAAGATACAGCCAACTACGAGCAGTACTCC. Its translation: CASSQDTANYEQYS. This chain links TRBV4-1 with TRBJ2-7; D is unresolved. V lost 0 bases to trimming and J lost 3 bases, with 9 bases between them. The germline V gene has CDR1 MGHRA and CDR2 YSYEKL. CDR3 size: 14 residues.

This clonotype occurred many times. This chain links TRBV6-2 or TRBV6-3 with TRBJ2-5; 13 nucleotides match TRBD2. Germline V lookup: CDR1 MNHEY, CDR2 SVGEGT. V lost 2 bases and J lost 2; bases outside the gene matches: 14. The CDR3 spans 20 residues. In nucleotides, the CDR3 is TGTGCCAGCAGTTACCCGTACCGCGGACTAGCGGGAGTGGAGCAAGAGACCCAGTACTTC. It specifies CASSYPYRGLAGVEQETQYF.

This chain connects TRBV29-1 to TRBJ2-7; D might be TRBD2 (5 bases). Germline V gene data show CDR1 as SQVTM and CDR2 as ANQGSEA. CDR3 length: 13 amino acids. V shed 8 bases and J shed 6 bases, with 20 bases lying between them. The CDR3 here is CSHCEGLAVEQYF. In DNA, the CDR3 is TGCAGCCACTGCGAGGGCCTGGCCGTCGAGCAGTACTTC.

This clonotype was detected once. A clone one base away is much larger, so this may be a read error. As the CDR3 is not closed by the conserved phenylalanine or tryptophan, this likely results from a read error. V usage is TRBV7-9 and J usage is TRBJ1-2; D perhaps matches TRBD1 (5 bases). Germline CDR1 SEHNR, CDR2 FQNEAQ (reference sequence). The CDR3 sequence is 11 residues long. V was clipped by 5 bases and J by 5 bases, with 6 bases between them. The CDR3 nucleotides are TGTGCCAGCAGCCCAGGGTATGGCTACACCTAC. Translated, it gives CASSPGYGYTY.